The source of this T cell receptor beta chain is a study of blood T cell repertoires in COVID-19. Study overall: From the United States, Italy and Spain came samples of acute and convalescent COVID-19. T cells, B-cell-depleted T cells, or PBMCs supplied cDNA or gDNA.

Trimming shortened V by 2 bases and J by 4 bases, and 7 bases separated the two germline ends. The CDR3 extends over 13 amino acids. Germline CDR1 is SGHKS and CDR2 is YYEKEE (reference sequence). Study processing details: Amplification with reference gene primers provided the estimates of nucleated cell counts. Clones were read by immunoSEQ multiplex PCR, and TCRdb kept only the in-frame ones, dropping some. V, J and clone size were drawn from that table, and D and trimming were deduced from the DNA. The sample holds 95,000 to 150,000 clones, 87% seen once. The sequenced sample consisted of peripheral blood. The sequence came from a woman between 50 and 59 years old with acute or convalescent COVID-19. This chain connects TRBV5-5 to TRBJ2-1; D possibly corresponds to TRBD1 (5 bases). CDR3 sequence (DNA): TGTGCCAGCAGCTTCCAGGGATACAATGAGCAGTTCTTC. Translated, it gives CASSFQGYNEQFF.